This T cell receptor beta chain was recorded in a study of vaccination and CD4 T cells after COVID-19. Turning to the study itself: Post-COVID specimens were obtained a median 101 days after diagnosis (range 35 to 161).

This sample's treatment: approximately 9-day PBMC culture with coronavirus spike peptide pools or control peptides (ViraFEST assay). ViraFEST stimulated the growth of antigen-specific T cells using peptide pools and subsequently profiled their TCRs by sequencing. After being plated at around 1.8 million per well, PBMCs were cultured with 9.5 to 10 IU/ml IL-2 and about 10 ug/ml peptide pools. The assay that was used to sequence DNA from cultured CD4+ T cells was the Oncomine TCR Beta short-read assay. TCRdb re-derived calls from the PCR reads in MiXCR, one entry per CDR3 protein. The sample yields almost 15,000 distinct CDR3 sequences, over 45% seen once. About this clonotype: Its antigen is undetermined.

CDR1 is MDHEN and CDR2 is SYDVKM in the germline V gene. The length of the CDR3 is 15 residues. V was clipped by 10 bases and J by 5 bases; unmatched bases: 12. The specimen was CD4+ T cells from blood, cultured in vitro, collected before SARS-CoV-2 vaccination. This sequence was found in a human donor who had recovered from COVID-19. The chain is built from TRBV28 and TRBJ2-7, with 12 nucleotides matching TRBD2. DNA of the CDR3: TGTGCCACCGGAGGACTAGCGGGGCGATTGGACGAGCAGTACTTC. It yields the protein CATGGLAGRLDEQYF. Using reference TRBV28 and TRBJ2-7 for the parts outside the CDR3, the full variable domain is DVKVTQSSRYLVKRTGEKVFLECVQDMDHENMFWYRQDPGLGLRLIYFSYDVKMKEKGDIPEGYSVSREKKERFSLILESASTNQTSMYLCATGGLAGRLDEQYFGPGTRLTVT.